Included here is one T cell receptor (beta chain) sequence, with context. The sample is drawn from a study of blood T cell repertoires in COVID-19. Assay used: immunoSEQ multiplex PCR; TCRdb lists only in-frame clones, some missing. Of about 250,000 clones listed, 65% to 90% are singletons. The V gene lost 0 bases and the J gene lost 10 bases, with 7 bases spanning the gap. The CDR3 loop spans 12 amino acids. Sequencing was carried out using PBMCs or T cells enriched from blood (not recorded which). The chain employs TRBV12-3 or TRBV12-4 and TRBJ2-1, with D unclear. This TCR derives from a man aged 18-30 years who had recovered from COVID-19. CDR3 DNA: TGTGCCAGCAGTTTAGCGCGCTGGGAGCAGTTCTTC. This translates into CASSLARWEQFF.